Listed here are 22 T cell receptor beta chains from one sample, sequenced in a study of T-cell reconstitution after alpha-beta-depleted transplantation in children (dated by TCRdb to about 2016). The library was obtained by PCR. TCRdb lists the instrument as Illumina HiSeq 2500. To normalize quantification of the TCRbeta repertoire, the TCR libraries were built with molecular barcoding that relied on unique molecular identifiers. TCRdb reprocessed the public reads (quality trimming at Q25 with fastp, clone calling with MiXCR) and kept in-frame beta chains. Every CDR3 protein is listed once, alongside the most common genes and DNA of its rows. The sample profile shows hundreds of thousands of distinct CDR3 sequences; around 16% of them were found once. About 41% of the sample rests with the top ten. The sample's treatment or condition label, decoded: allogeneic hematopoietic cell transplantation with graft depleted of TCRalphabeta T cells and CD19 B cells.

This sample comprised PBMCs, mostly from graft donor cells, obtained 360 days after TCRalphabeta/CD19-depleted stem cell transplant. These receptors all stem from a male patient between 2 and 15 years old who had a stem cell transplant for acute lymphoblastic leukemia, so the T cells may come from the graft donor.

This clonotype was seen at least ten times. The CDR3 coding sequence is TGCGCCAGCAGCCAAGAAGCGACAGGGAATACTGAAGCTTTCTTT. This sequence encodes CASSQEATGNTEAFF. This chain links TRBV4-3 with TRBJ1-1; 7 bases line up with TRBD1. V shed 0 bases, J shed 5 bases, and the junction held 6 bases outside the gene matches. This CDR3 has 15 amino acids. From germline, CDR1 is LGHNA and CDR2 YSLEER.

This clonotype was observed at least ten times. The V call is TRBV3-1, the J call TRBJ2-7; 8 positions agree with TRBD1. V gave up 4 bases and J gave up 3 bases; unmatched junction bases: 8. This CDR3 is 15 amino acids long. The V gene's germline CDR1 is LGHDT and CDR2 YNNKEL (reference sequence). CDR3 nucleotide sequence: TGTGCCAGCAGCCGGACAGACAGGGGTAACTACGAGCAGTACTTC. Translated, it gives CASSRTDRGNYEQYF.

There are many counts of this clonotype. V usage is TRBV10-3 and J usage is TRBJ2-3; TRBD2 agrees at 12 bases. This CDR3 contains 16 residues. Unmatched junction bases numbered 7, after V lost 6 bases and J lost 3 bases. Germline V CDR1 and CDR2: ENHRY, SYGVKD. The CDR3: CAIRPPSGRATDTQYF. The CDR3 DNA reads as TGTGCCATCAGACCTCCTAGCGGGAGGGCAACAGATACGCAGTATTTT.

There are many counts of this clonotype. This chain links TRBV29-1 with TRBJ2-5; 8 positions match TRBD2. Germline CDR1 is SQVTM and CDR2 is ANQGSEA. The CDR3 length is 14 residues. V was clipped by 7 bases and J by 3 bases; unmatched bases: 10. DNA for the CDR3: TGCAGCGCCACGCTCGCGGGAGGTAAAGAGACCCAGTACTTC. Translation: CSATLAGGKETQYF.

This clonotype was picked up a small number of times. The chain joins TRBV20-1 to TRBJ2-1; TRBD2 aligns across 10 bases. With V trimmed by 4 bases and J by 7 bases, 7 bases remained unmatched. Germline CDR1 DFQATT, CDR2 SNEGSKA (reference sequence). The CDR3 sequence is 14 residues long. Here the CDR3 DNA reads TGCAGTGCTAAAAGACTAGCGGGTTGGAATGAGCAGTTCTTC. Amino acid sequence: CSAKRLAGWNEQFF.

CDR3: CASSSDRFNPEAFF. In DNA, the CDR3 is TGTGCCAGCAGCTCGGACAGGTTCAACCCTGAAGCTTTCTTT. The V gene is TRBV12-3 or TRBV12-4, the J gene TRBJ1-1; 7 bases map to TRBD1. The CDR3 has 14 residues. V lost 6 bases to trimming and J lost 6 bases; unmatched junction nucleotides: 10.

This clonotype has a handful of counts. The chain combines TRBV12-3 or TRBV12-4 with TRBJ2-5; weak D call: TRBD2 (5 bases). CDR3 length: 14 amino acids. The V end was cut by 3 bases, the J end by 4 bases, with 12 bases between. The CDR3 bases are TGTGCCAGCAGTTTGCCGGGAAGAGGAGAGACCCAGTACTTC. Protein product: CASSLPGRGETQYF.

This chain links TRBV6-1 with TRBJ1-1; perhaps TRBD1 as D (6 bases). Trimming cost V 6 bases and J 2 bases, with 13 bases left between them. Looked up from germline, CDR1 is MNHNS and CDR2 is SASEGT. The CDR3 length is 14 residues. CDR3 protein: CASRKTRGNTEAFF. The DNA of the CDR3 is TGTGCCAGCAGGAAAACCAGGGGAAACACTGAAGCTTTCTTT.

The chain is built from TRBV6-1 and TRBJ2-5; 7 bases match TRBD1. The trim removed 6 bases at V and 0 bases at J, leaving 16 bases unmatched. The CDR3 has 18 amino acids. Germline V gives CDR1 MNHNS, CDR2 SASEGT. CDR3 nucleotide sequence: TGTGCCAGCAGCAAAATCCCCGGACAGGCTGGCCACCAAGAGACCCAGTACTTC. Its protein product is CASSKIPGQAGHQETQYF.

J is TRBJ2-1 and V is TRBV28; TRBD2 matches 8 bases. V dropped 6 bases and J dropped 5; count of bases not matched to a gene: 9. CDR1 and CDR2 (germline): MDHEN, SYDVKM. This CDR3 region has 15 residues. The CDR3 loop is CASSRLALTNNEQFF. DNA of the CDR3: TGTGCCAGCAGCCGACTAGCGCTTACAAACAATGAGCAGTTCTTC.

Only a few counts were recorded for this clonotype. The chain has TRBV2 and TRBJ2-7, with D possibly being TRBD1 (5 bases). The CDR3 runs to 14 residues. Germline CDR1 and CDR2: SNHLY and FYNNEI. Trimming removed 10 bases at V and 0 bases at J, with 16 bases between. CDR3 sequence reads: CATEATVASYEQYF. The CDR3 bases are TGTGCCACAGAGGCGACAGTCGCCTCCTACGAGCAGTACTTC.

This clonotype was observed a few times. J is TRBJ2-5 and V is TRBV4-2, with 10 nucleotides matching TRBD1. CDR1 LGHNA and CDR2 YNFKEQ come from the germline V gene. The CDR3 length is 15 residues. The trim removed 4 bases at V and 3 bases at J, leaving 5 bases unmatched. DNA for the CDR3: TGTGCCAGCAGCCGATATGGGACAGGGGAAGAGACCCAGTACTTC. Protein product: CASSRYGTGEETQYF.

This clonotype was seen more than once but under ten times. V and J are TRBV11-1 and TRBJ1-4, with a weak D call TRBD1 (5 bases). CDR3 length: 19 amino acids. Germline V lookup: CDR1 SGHAT, CDR2 FQDESV (reference sequence). V gave up 2 bases and J gave up 7 bases, with 26 bases separating them. The CDR3: CASSLPVGYVGANIEKLFF. The CDR3 region has the DNA TGTGCCAGCAGCTTACCAGTCGGTTACGTTGGGGCAAATATTGAAAAACTGTTTTTT.

Many counts were recorded for this clonotype. The chain carries TRBV28 and TRBJ2-3; tentative D call: TRBD2 (5 bases). V gave up 7 bases and J gave up 3 bases, with 11 bases separating them. This CDR3 has 13 amino acids. From germline, CDR1 is MDHEN and CDR2 SYDVKM. CDR3 coding DNA: TGTGCCAGCAAGAGGGTAGAAACAGATACGCAGTATTTT. Its protein product is CASKRVETDTQYF.

The rearrangement joins TRBV5-1 to TRBJ2-1; 11 positions agree with TRBD2. CDR1 and CDR2 from the germline V gene are SGHRS and YFSETQ. With V trimmed by 3 bases and J by 6 bases, 8 bases remained unmatched. The CDR3 is 16 residues long. CDR3 DNA: TGCGCCAGCAGCTCCACTAGCGGGAGAGGTATCAATGAGCAGTTCTTC. Translating gives CASSSTSGRGINEQFF.

This chain uses TRBV12-3 or TRBV12-4 with TRBJ2-1; a possible D gene is TRBD2 (6 bases). V lost 5 bases to trimming and J lost 2 bases, with 19 bases between them. This CDR3 comprises 17 residues. CDR3 coding DNA: TGTGCCAGCAGTCCAAGCAATCGGGAGCCCCCCTACAATGAGCAGTTCTTC. It specifies CASSPSNREPPYNEQFF.

The chain uses TRBV6-1 and TRBJ2-2; 8 bases align to TRBD1. CDR1 is MNHNS and CDR2 is SASEGT in the germline V gene. Losses at the gene ends were 6 bases for V and 7 bases for J; bases not matched to a gene: 7. The CDR3 is 14 residues long. This CDR3 is CASSPGTGGGELFF. CDR3 bases: TGTGCCAGCAGCCCAGGAACAGGGGGCGGGGAGCTGTTTTTT.

V usage is TRBV6-5 and J usage is TRBJ2-7; 9 bases match TRBD1. CDR3 size: 17 residues. V lost 1 base and J lost 3; bases outside the gene matches: 10. Germline assignment: CDR1 MNHEY and CDR2 SVGAGI. CDR3 sequence: CASSYWHGQGIDYEQYF. In DNA, the CDR3 is TGTGCCAGCAGTTACTGGCACGGACAGGGGATTGACTACGAGCAGTACTTC.

The table lists this clonotype with a few counts. CDR3 in amino acids: CSATSYSGASTDTQYF. In DNA form, the CDR3 reads TGCAGTGCTACCTCCTATAGCGGGGCTAGCACAGATACGCAGTATTTT. The gene calls are TRBV20-1 and TRBJ2-3, with 8 bases that match TRBD2. CDR1 and CDR2 from the germline V gene are DFQATT and SNEGSKA (reference sequence). Losses at the gene ends were 4 bases for V and 0 bases for J; bases not matched to a gene: 9. The CDR3 totals 16 residues.

The table lists this clonotype with a few counts. The rearrangement joins TRBV7-2 to TRBJ2-3; D is uncertain. V was cut by 1 base and J by 4 bases, with 12 bases left in between. Germline lookup yields CDR1 SGHTA and CDR2 FQGNSA. CDR3 size: 15 residues. The CDR3 sequence is CASSLVIDLSDTQYF. The CDR3 DNA is TGTGCCAGCAGCTTAGTGATTGACCTTTCAGATACGCAGTATTTT.

This clonotype has just a few counts. This chain joins TRBV27 and TRBJ1-6, with no clear D. This CDR3 has 15 amino acids. From germline, CDR1 is MNHEY and CDR2 SMNVEV (reference sequence). V gave up 6 bases and J gave up 5 bases, with 14 bases separating them. The CDR3 here is CASSPEEGHNSPLHF. CDR3 nucleotides: TGTGCCAGCAGCCCGGAGGAGGGCCATAATTCACCCCTCCACTTT.

There are a few counts of this clonotype. The chain employs TRBV27 and TRBJ2-7; D perhaps matches TRBD2 (6 bases). The V and J ends lost 6 bases and 3 bases respectively, with 12 bases between them. This CDR3 has 13 amino acids. Germline loops: CDR1 MNHEY, CDR2 SMNVEV (reference sequence). CDR3 DNA sequence: TGTGCCAGCAGCCTAGCGTACCACTACGAGCAGTACTTC. This encodes CASSLAYHYEQYF.